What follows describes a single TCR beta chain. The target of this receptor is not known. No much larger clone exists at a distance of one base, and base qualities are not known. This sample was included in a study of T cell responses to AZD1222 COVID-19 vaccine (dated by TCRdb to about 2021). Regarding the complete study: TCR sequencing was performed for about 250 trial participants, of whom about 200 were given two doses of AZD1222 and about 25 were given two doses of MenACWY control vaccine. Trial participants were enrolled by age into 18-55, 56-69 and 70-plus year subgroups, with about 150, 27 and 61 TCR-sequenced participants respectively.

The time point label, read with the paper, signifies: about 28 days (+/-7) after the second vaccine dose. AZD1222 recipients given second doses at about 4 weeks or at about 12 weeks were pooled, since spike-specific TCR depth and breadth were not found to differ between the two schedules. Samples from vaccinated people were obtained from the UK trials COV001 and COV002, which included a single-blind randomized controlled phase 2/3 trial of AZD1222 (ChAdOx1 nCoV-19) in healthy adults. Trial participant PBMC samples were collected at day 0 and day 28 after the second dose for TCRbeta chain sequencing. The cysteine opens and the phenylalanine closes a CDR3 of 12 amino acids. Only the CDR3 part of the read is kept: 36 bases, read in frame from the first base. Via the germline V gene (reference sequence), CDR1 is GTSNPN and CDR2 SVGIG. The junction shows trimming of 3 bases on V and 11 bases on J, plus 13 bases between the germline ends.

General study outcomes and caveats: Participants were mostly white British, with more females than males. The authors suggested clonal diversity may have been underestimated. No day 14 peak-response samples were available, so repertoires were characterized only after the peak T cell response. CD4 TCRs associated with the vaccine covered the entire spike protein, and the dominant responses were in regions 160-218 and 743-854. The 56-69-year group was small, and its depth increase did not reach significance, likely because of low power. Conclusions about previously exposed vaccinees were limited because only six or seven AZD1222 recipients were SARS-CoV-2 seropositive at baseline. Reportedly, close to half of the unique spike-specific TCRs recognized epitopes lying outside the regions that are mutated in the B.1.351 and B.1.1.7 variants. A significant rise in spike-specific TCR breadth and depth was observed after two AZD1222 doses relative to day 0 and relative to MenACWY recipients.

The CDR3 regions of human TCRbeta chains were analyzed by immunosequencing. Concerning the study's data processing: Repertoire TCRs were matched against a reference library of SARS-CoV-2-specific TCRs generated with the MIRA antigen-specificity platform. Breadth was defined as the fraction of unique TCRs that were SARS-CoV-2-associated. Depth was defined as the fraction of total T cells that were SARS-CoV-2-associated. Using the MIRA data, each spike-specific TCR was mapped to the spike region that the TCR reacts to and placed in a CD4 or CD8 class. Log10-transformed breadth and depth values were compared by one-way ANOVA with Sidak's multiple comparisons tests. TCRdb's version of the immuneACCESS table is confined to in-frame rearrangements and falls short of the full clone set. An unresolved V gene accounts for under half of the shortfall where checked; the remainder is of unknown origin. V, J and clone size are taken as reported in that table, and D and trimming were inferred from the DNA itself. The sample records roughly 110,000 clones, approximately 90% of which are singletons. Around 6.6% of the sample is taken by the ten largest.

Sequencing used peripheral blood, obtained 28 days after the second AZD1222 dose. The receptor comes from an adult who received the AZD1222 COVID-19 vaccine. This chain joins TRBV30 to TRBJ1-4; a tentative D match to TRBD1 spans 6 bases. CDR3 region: CAWSAGVGKLFF. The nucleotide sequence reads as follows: TGTGCCTGGAGCGCAGGGGTCGGGAAACTGTTTTTT.